The clone carrying this T cell receptor beta chain has at least ten counts. As yet, its antigen is unknown. Germline loops: CDR1 SQVTM, CDR2 ANQGSEA. The CDR3 is made up of 14 amino acids. The ends were cut back, 4 bases at V and 0 bases at J, with 9 bases in the middle. The record originates from a study of early T cells in non-severe SARS-CoV-2 infection. Study information: Sequenced bulk RNA came from whole blood that was unsorted, and chains were unpaired. Regarding the study as a whole: VDJdb matching, biased toward anti-spike CD8 responses, missed private and CD4 specificities.

Unique molecular identifier tags were affixed to discrete cDNA molecules. TCRdb passed the 5' RACE reads through MiXCR, listing each CDR3 protein once. The sample holds approximately 50,000 distinct CDR3 sequences, about 9.3% seen once. The rearrangement uses TRBV29-1 and TRBJ2-2; D uncertain. The sample taken for sequencing was whole blood. This clonotype was obtained from an adult who was a healthcare worker with PCR-confirmed SARS-CoV-2 infection or an uninfected control (not recorded which). CDR3 nucleotide sequence: TGCAGCGTTGGCGCGCAGGCGAACACCGGGGAGCTGTTTTTT. It translates to CSVGAQANTGELFF.